The clone carrying this TCR beta chain was counted a single time. V lost 4 bases and J 0 bases, leaving 11 bases between the germline ends. Germline loops: CDR1 SGHRS, CDR2 YFSETQ. This CDR3 comprises 16 residues. The sample belongs to a study of shared clonotypes between healthy human individuals. The method was immunoSEQ multiplex PCR; TCRdb's version includes in-frame clones alone and lacks a portion of them. The sample includes about 710,000 clones, less than 80% of them seen just once. Sequencing used memory CD4+ T cells sorted from blood. Subset noted: CD45RA-negative fraction. The V and J genes are TRBV5-1 and TRBJ2-6; D tentatively reads TRBD1 or TRBD2 (5 bases each). The sequence was collected from a woman aged 30 to 39 in good health. The CDR3 loop reads CASSRDGASGANVLTF. CDR3 DNA sequence: TGCGCCAGCAGCCGGGACGGAGCCTCTGGGGCCAACGTCCTGACTTTC.